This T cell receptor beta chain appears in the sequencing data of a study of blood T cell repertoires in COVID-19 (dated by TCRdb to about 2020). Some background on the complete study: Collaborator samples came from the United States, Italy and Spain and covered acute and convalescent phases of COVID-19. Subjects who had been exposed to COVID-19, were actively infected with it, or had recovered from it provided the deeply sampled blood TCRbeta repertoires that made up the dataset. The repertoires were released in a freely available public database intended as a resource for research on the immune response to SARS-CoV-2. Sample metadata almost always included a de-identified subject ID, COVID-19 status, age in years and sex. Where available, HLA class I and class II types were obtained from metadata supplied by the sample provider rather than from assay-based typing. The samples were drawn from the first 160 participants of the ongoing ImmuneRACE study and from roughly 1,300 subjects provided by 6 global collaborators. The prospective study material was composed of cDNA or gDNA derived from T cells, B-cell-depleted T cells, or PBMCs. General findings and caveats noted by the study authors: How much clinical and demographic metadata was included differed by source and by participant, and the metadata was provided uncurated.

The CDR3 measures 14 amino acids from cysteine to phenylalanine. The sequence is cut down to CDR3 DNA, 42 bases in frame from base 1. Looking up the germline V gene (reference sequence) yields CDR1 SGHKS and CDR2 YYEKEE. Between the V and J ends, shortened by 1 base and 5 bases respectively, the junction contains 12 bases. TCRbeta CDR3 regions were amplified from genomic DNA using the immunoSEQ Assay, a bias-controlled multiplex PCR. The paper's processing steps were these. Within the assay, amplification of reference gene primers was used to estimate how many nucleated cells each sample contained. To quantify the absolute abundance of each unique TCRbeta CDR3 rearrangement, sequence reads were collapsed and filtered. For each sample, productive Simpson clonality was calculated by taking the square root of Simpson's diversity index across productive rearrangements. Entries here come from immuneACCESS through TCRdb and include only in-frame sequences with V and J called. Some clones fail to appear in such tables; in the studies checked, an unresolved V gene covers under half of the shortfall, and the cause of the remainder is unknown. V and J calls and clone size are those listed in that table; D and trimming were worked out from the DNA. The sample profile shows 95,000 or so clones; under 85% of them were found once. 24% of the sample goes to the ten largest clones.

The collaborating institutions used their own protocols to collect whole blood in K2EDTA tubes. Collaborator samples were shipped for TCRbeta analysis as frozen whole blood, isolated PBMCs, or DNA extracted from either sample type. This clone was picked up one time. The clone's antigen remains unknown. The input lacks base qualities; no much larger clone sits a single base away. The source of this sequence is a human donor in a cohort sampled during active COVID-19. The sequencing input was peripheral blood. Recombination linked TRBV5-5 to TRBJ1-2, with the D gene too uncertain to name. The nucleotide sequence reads TGTGCCAGCAGCTTGTTGGCGGATCTTTATGGCTACACCTTC. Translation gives CASSLLADLYGYTF.